The sequence of this T cell receptor (beta chain) was determined in a study of cytomegalovirus exposure and HLA in healthy donors. Points from the study as a whole: Sequence variants that were highly shared formed a cluster that was likely a sequencing artifact. HLA alleles were associated with roughly 17,000 TCR beta sequences in a later analysis at 0.05 false discovery rate.

Germline CDR1 reads SGHAT; CDR2 reads FQNNGV. Trimming removed 2 bases at V and 4 bases at J, with 11 bases between. This CDR3 comprises 14 residues. For this clone: Antigen: not known.

60 Vbeta and 13 Jbeta primers were used in PCR. Assay: immunoSEQ multiplex PCR; the TCRdb copy retains only in-frame clones and omits some. The repertoire holds more than 85,000 clones, with approximately 9% as singletons. The sequenced sample was PBMCs. The TCR was taken from a man aged 50 to 59 in good health and CMV-seropositive. The gene calls are TRBV11-2 and TRBJ2-5; unclear D gene. For the CDR3, the DNA is TGTGCCAGCAGCTTAAATGTGGCTTCAGAGACCCAGTACTTC. Residues: CASSLNVASETQYF.